This entry is about one TCR beta chain. The antigen is undetermined. Generated by immunoSEQ multiplex PCR, the TCRdb table keeps only in-frame clones and is missing some. The sample yields fewer than 55,000 clones, 79% seen once. The sample originates from a study of T cell responses to AZD1222 COVID-19 vaccine. The CDR3 runs to 14 residues. The V gene's germline CDR1 is SGHDN and CDR2 FVKESK. The germline V and J ends were trimmed by 0 bases and 8 bases, with 13 bases remaining between them. Study-wide points: In a largely white British group with more females than males, clonal diversity was possibly underestimated.

The chain has TRBV14 and TRBJ1-2; D perhaps matches TRBD1 (5 bases). The origin of this receptor is an adult in good health. This specimen was peripheral blood, taken on day 0 of MenACWY control vaccination. The DNA for the CDR3 is TGTGCCAGCAGCCAAGATTCCAGGGAAGTCGGCTACACCTTC. It encodes CASSQDSREVGYTF.